Below are 15 T cell receptor beta chains sequenced from a single sample in a study of T-cell reconstitution after alpha-beta-depleted transplantation in children (dated by TCRdb to 2015 to 2016). This specimen's treatment or condition label, per the study, means: allogeneic hematopoietic cell transplantation with graft depleted of TCRalphabeta T cells and CD19 B cells. The method was PCR. This sample was sequenced with an Illumina HiSeq 2500. TCR library preparation used molecular barcoding, with unique molecular identifiers applied to normalize quantification of the TCRbeta repertoire. TCRdb applied fastp at Q25 and MiXCR to the public reads, then kept only in-frame beta chains. Merged by CDR3 protein, the rows form single entries marked with the most common genes and DNA. The sample includes over 100,000 distinct CDR3 sequences, with about a tenth observed a single time. The ten largest make up under 40% of the sample.

This material consisted of PBMCs, taken before TCRalphabeta/CD19-depleted stem cell transplant. These receptors were obtained from a boy aged 2-15 years with acute lymphoblastic leukemia, due to receive a stem cell transplant.

A few counts support this clonotype. The chain links TRBV4-1 to TRBJ1-1; no clear D. With 2 bases removed from V and 3 bases from J, the gap between germline ends came to 13 bases. The CDR3 has 15 amino acids. Germline V lookup: CDR1 MGHRA, CDR2 YSYEKL. The CDR3 DNA reads as TGCGCCAGCAGCCAAAGTCCCGACAAGGACACTGAAGCTTTCTTT. Translation: CASSQSPDKDTEAFF.

At least ten counts were recorded for this clonotype. The chain uses TRBV11-2 and TRBJ2-3; D remains ambiguous. Trimming pared 3 bases from V and 10 bases from J, leaving 20 bases between. The CDR3 consists of 15 residues. Germline V gene sequence: CDR1 SGHAT, CDR2 FQNNGV. The CDR3, as DNA: TGTGCCAGCAGCTTTCACCGAAATCTCCCAGTTCCGCAGTATTTT. Its translation: CASSFHRNLPVPQYF.

This clonotype was counted between two and nine times. V usage is TRBV28 and J usage is TRBJ2-7, with D maybe TRBD2 (6 bases). The CDR3 runs to 14 residues. CDR1 is MDHEN and CDR2 is SYDVKM in the germline V gene. Trimming stripped 2 bases from V and 4 bases from J, with 12 bases between. The CDR3 bases are TGTGCCAGCAGTTTAGCGACTGGGAGGTACGAGCAGTACTTC. Translation: CASSLATGRYEQYF.

This sequence joins TRBV2 and TRBJ2-1; D remains unclear. The V gene lost 8 bases and the J gene lost 6 bases, with 14 bases spanning the gap. The length of the CDR3 is 13 residues. Germline V lookup: CDR1 SNHLY, CDR2 FYNNEI. DNA for the CDR3: TGTGCCAGCGTTGAAGGAAGATTCAATGAGCAGTTCTTC. It specifies CASVEGRFNEQFF.

The V call is TRBV5-5, the J call TRBJ1-5; D uncertain. Germline V gene lookup returns CDR1 SGHKS and CDR2 YYEKEE (reference sequence). V was clipped by 4 bases and J by 1 base, with 12 bases between them. This CDR3 region has 15 residues. In DNA, the CDR3 is TGTGCCAGCAGCCCGGTGGGGTTGAGCAATCAGCCCCAGCATTTT. Protein sequence: CASSPVGLSNQPQHF. The variable domain in full, with the rest retrieved from reference TRBV5-5 and TRBJ1-5, is DAGVTQSPTHLIKTRGQQVTLRCSPISGHKSVSWYQQVLGQGPQFIFQYYEKEERGRGNFPDRFSARQFPNYSSELNVNALLLGDSALYLCASSPVGLSNQPQHFGDGTRLSIL.

This rearrangement joins TRBV3-1 to TRBJ2-7; D unclear. The ends were cut back, 1 base at V and 6 bases at J, with 7 bases in the middle. CDR3 length: 12 amino acids. The germline V gene encodes CDR1 LGHDT and CDR2 YNNKEL (reference sequence). CDR3 DNA sequence: TGTGCCAGCAGCCAAGTAACAGCCGAGCAGTACTTC. Its translation: CASSQVTAEQYF.

As concerns this clonotype: A much larger clone is a single base away; this may be a read error. The gene calls are TRBV20-1 and TRBJ2-1, with 8 bases aligning to TRBD2. This CDR3 has 13 residues. CDR1 and CDR2 from the germline V gene are DFQATT and SNEGSKA (reference sequence). The chain's CDR3 is CSAKAGAKNGQFF. CDR3 nucleotides: TGCAGTGCTAAAGCGGGAGCCAAGAATGGGCAGTTCTTC.

The rearrangement links TRBV20-1 to TRBJ2-2, with D unclear. There are 11 residues in the CDR3. Germline assignment: CDR1 DFQATT and CDR2 SNEGSKA (reference sequence). Trimming left V 6 bases short and J 6 bases short, with 8 bases between. The CDR3 coding sequence is TGCAGTGCACTGCTGGCCGGGGAGCTGTTTTTT. As protein: CSALLAGELFF.

This clonotype was detected ten times or more. This sequence joins TRBV27 and TRBJ1-1, with TRBD1 identical over 7 bases. Germline V gene data show CDR1 as MNHEY and CDR2 as SMNVEV (reference sequence). The CDR3 spans 16 residues. The V and J ends lost 8 bases and 3 bases, in that order; junction bases with no gene match: 15. CDR3 in DNA: TGTGCCAGCGGATGGGGCAGGGGGGGTAGACACACTGAAGCTTTCTTT. This sequence encodes CASGWGRGGRHTEAFF.

The chain joins TRBV27 to TRBJ1-5; tentative D call: TRBD1 (5 bases). The V gene's germline CDR1 is MNHEY and CDR2 SMNVEV (reference sequence). The CDR3 extends over 12 amino acids. Trimming left V 8 bases short and J 9 bases short, with 14 bases between. For the CDR3, the DNA is TGTGCCAGCGGGAGAGGACACTGGCCCCAGCATTTT. Its translation is CASGRGHWPQHF.

CDR3 residues: CASSSGDTDTQYF. For the CDR3, the DNA is TGTGCCAGCAGTTCGGGGGACACAGATACGCAGTATTTT. The V gene is TRBV12-3 or TRBV12-4, the J gene TRBJ2-3, with a weak D call TRBD2 (6 bases). Trimming left V 4 bases short and J 2 bases short, with 7 bases between. The CDR3 runs to 13 residues.

This clonotype was counted between two and nine times. This sequence joins TRBV9 and TRBJ2-3; either TRBD1 or TRBD2 may supply D (5 bases each). Germline CDR1 reads SGDLS; CDR2 reads YYNGEE. This CDR3 spans 15 amino acids. The ends were cut back, 4 bases at V and 0 bases at J, with 12 bases in the middle. CDR3 in amino acids: CASSPRWGSTDTQYF. CDR3 in DNA: TGTGCCAGCAGCCCCCGGTGGGGGAGCACAGATACGCAGTATTTT.

The rearrangement links TRBV10-2 to TRBJ2-2; 8 bases line up with TRBD1. This CDR3 spans 14 amino acids. V gave up 7 bases and J gave up 6 bases; unmatched junction bases: 7. Germline V CDR1 and CDR2: WSHSY, SAAADI. CDR3 DNA: TGCGCCAGCACGGACAGGGTCACCGCCGGGGAGCTGTTTTTT. It specifies CASTDRVTAGELFF.

This clonotype was picked up many times. The chain combines TRBV7-9 with TRBJ2-7; D call uncertain. From germline, CDR1 is SEHNR and CDR2 FQNEAQ (reference sequence). V was pared by 2 bases and J by 3 bases, with 11 bases between. This CDR3 comprises 14 residues. For the CDR3, the DNA is TGTGCCAGCAGCTTATCAGATACTGACTACGAGCAGTACTTC. It specifies CASSLSDTDYEQYF.

The genes are TRBV18 and TRBJ2-7, with D possibly TRBD1 on 5 matching bases. This CDR3 contains 14 residues. Trimming removed 5 bases from V and 1 base from J, with 12 bases in between. The germline V gene encodes CDR1 KGHSH and CDR2 LQKENI. CDR3 nucleotides: TGTGCCAGCTCATCATACAGGAGTTCCTACGAGCAGTACTTC. The encoded protein is CASSSYRSSYEQYF.